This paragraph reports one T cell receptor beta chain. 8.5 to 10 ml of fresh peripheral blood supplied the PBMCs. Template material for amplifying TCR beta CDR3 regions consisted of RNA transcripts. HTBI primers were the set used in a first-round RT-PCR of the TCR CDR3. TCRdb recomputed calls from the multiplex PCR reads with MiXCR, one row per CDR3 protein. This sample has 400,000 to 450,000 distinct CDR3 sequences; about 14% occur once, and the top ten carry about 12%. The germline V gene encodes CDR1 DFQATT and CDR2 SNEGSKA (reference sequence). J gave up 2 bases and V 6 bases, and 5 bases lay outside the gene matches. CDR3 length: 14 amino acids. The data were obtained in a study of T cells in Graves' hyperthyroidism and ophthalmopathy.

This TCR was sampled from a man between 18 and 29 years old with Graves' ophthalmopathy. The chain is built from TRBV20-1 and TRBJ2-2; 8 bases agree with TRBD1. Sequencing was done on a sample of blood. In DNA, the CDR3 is TGCAGTGCCCCGGACAGGGCAAACACCGGGGAGCTGTTTTTT. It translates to CSAPDRANTGELFF.